The 7 T cell receptor beta chains given below trace back to one sample, sequenced in a study of shared clonotypes between healthy human individuals. Profiling relied on immunoSEQ multiplex PCR, and the TCRdb table lists in-frame clones only, not all of them. The table includes about 230,000 clones, 50% to 80% detected once. Sequences were obtained from memory CD4+ T cells sorted from blood. Subset here: CD45RA-negative fraction. Receptors originate from a man aged 30 to 39 in good health.

The CDR3 loop reads CASSRLAGGGSYNEQFF. The CDR3 DNA reads TGCGCCAGCAGCCGACTAGCGGGAGGTGGCTCCTACAATGAGCAGTTCTTC. This sequence joins TRBV4-3 and TRBJ2-1; 13 bases line up with TRBD2. CDR3 size: 17 residues. From germline, CDR1 is LGHNA and CDR2 YSLEER. Trimming at V came to 4 bases and at J to 0 bases, leaving 3 bases not matched to a gene.

V gene TRBV11-1 combines with J gene TRBJ2-2, with 7 bases that match TRBD2. CDR1 and CDR2 (germline): SGHAT, FQDESV (reference sequence). V lost 5 bases to trimming and J lost 6 bases; unmatched junction nucleotides: 12. The CDR3 totals 16 residues. For the CDR3, the DNA is TGTGCCAGCAGCCGGGGGTTGGGAGCGGGATCCGGGGAGCTGTTTTTT. This encodes CASSRGLGAGSGELFF.

This clone has a handful of counts. The rearrangement uses TRBV11-2 and TRBJ2-7, with 9 bases identical to TRBD2. The V and J ends lost 4 bases and 4 bases, in that order; junction bases with no gene match: 8. The CDR3 has 15 residues. Per the germline V gene, CDR1 is SGHAT and CDR2 is FQNNGV. The CDR3 loop reads CASSSVAGAGYEQYF. DNA of the CDR3: TGTGCCAGCAGCTCCGTAGCGGGGGCCGGGTACGAGCAGTACTTC.

The chain is built from TRBV27 and TRBJ1-2; TRBD1 aligns across 9 bases. The ends lost 5 bases at V and 2 bases at J; junction bases unmatched: 3. CDR3 length: 14 amino acids. The germline V gene has CDR1 MNHEY and CDR2 SMNVEV (reference sequence). The CDR3 spells CASSRQGGNYGYTF. The DNA for the CDR3 is TGTGCCAGCAGTAGACAGGGGGGGAACTATGGCTACACCTTC.

V and J are TRBV5-1 and TRBJ2-4; D perhaps matches TRBD1 (5 bases). The V gene lost 2 bases and the J gene lost 8 bases, with 17 bases spanning the gap. Germline CDR1 SGHRS, CDR2 YFSETQ. This CDR3 is 15 amino acids long. The CDR3 reads CASSLFRGGSDIQYF. Here the CDR3 DNA reads TGCGCCAGCAGCTTATTTAGGGGCGGTTCCGACATTCAGTACTTC.

This sequence joins TRBV30 and TRBJ2-1, with D perhaps given as TRBD1 or TRBD2 (5 bases each). Trimming stripped 3 bases from V and 9 bases from J, with 21 bases between. The CDR3 loop spans 15 amino acids. Germline V gene lookup returns CDR1 GTSNPN and CDR2 SVGIG (reference sequence). This CDR3 is CAWSLIIREWGEQFF. For the CDR3, the DNA is TGTGCCTGGAGCCTCATAATCAGGGAGTGGGGTGAGCAGTTCTTC.

This chain joins TRBV5-1 and TRBJ2-1, with TRBD2 as a possible D gene (5 bases). Germline V lookup: CDR1 SGHRS, CDR2 YFSETQ. V was cut by 0 bases and J by 3 bases, with 10 bases left in between. The CDR3 loop spans 15 amino acids. The CDR3 region is CASSLEGVGYNEQFF. Here the CDR3 DNA reads TGCGCCAGCAGCTTGGAGGGAGTGGGCTACAATGAGCAGTTCTTC. Full variable domain (remainder filled in from reference TRBV5-1 and TRBJ2-1): KAGVTQTPRYLIKTRGQQVTLSCSPISGHRSVSWYQQTPGQGLQFLFEYFSETQRNKGNFPGRFSGRQFSNSRSEMNVSTLELGDSALYLCASSLEGVGYNEQFFGPGTRLTVL.